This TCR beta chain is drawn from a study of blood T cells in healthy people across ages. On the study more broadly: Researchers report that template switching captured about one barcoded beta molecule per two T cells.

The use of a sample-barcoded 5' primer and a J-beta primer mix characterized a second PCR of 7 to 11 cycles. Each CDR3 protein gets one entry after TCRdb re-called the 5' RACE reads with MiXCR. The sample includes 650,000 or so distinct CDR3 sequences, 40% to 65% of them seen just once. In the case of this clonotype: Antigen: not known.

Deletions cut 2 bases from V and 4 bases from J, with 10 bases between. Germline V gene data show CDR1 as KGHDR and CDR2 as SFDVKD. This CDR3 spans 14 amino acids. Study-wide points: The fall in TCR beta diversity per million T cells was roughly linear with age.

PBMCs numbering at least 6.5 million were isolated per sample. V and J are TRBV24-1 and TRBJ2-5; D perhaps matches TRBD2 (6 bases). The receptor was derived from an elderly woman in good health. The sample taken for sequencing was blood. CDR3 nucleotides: TGTGCCACCAGTGATTCACTAGCAGGAGAGACCCAGTACTTC. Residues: CATSDSLAGETQYF.